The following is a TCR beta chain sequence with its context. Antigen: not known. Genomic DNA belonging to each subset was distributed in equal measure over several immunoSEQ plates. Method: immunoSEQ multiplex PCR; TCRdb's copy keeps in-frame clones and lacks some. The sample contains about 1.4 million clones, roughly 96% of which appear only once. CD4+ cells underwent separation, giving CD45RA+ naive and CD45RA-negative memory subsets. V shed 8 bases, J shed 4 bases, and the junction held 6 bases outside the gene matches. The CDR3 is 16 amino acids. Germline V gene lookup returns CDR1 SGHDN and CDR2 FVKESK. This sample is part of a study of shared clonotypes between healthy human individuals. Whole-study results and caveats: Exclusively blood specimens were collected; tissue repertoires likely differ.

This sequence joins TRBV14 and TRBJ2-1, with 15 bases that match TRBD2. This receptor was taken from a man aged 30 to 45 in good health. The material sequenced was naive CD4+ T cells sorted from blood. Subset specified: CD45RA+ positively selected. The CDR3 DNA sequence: TGTGCCAGCCGGGGACTAGCGGGAGGAAATTACAATGAGCAGTTCTTC. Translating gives CASRGLAGGNYNEQFF.